The TCR beta chain described here comes from a study of T cell changes during pregnancy in multiple sclerosis. J gave up 3 bases and V 0 bases, and 5 bases lay outside the gene matches. This CDR3 is 16 amino acids long. Germline V gives CDR1 LNHNV, CDR2 YYDKDF (reference sequence). The assay was immunoSEQ multiplex PCR, and TCRdb's table has in-frame clones only and misses some. The table records tens of thousands of clones, roughly 90% of them present only once. This clonotype was sampled from a female donor in good health, enrolled as a control in a pregnancy study. The chain carries TRBV15 and TRBJ2-7; 10 nucleotides line up with TRBD1. Sequenced here: CD4+ T cells from peripheral blood mononuclear cells, sampled in the first trimester of pregnancy. The CDR3 DNA reads as TGTGCCACCAGCAGAGACCTGACAGGGGGCCGCTACGAGCAGTACTTC. Translating gives CATSRDLTGGRYEQYF.